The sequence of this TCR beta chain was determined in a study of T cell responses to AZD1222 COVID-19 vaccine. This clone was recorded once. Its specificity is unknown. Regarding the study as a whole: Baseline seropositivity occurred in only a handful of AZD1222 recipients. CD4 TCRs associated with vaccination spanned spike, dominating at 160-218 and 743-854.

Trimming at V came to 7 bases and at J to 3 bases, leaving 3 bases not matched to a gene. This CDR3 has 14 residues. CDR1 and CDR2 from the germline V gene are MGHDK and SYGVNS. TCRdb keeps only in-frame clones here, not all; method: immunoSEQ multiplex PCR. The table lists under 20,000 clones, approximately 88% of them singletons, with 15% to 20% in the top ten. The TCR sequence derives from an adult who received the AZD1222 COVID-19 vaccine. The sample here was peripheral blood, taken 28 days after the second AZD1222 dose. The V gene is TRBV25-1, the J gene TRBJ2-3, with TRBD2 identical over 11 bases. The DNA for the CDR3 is TGTGCCAGCAAACTAGCGGGAGAGACAGATACGCAGTATTTT. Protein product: CASKLAGETDTQYF.